A selection of T cell receptor beta chains follows, all from one sample in a study of response to subunit inactivated influenza vaccine. Each CDR3 protein is one row after TCRdb ran MiXCR on the RT-PCR reads. Here the sample spans about 570,000 distinct CDR3 sequences, 10% to 12% being singletons. A further study also used this sample, focusing on T cells expressing NK-cell markers.

Sample: PBMCs from blood, taken on the day of vaccination. These receptors originate from a man aged 50 or older who received an inactivated influenza vaccine. The CDR3 runs from the conserved cysteine through the conserved F or W. A D gene is named only where the DNA matches it firmly. Rows give clone size only sometimes, using once, few, many, or a class for an expanded clone.

CDR3: CASSLAMAEKLFF
DNA: TGTGCCAGCAGCTTAGCAATGGCTGAAAAACTGTTTTTT
V: TRBV7-2
J: TRBJ1-4
D: .
size: .

CDR3: CASSQRSGGLREKLFF
DNA: TGCGCCAGCAGCCAGCGTTCGGGGGGTTTACGGGAAAAACTGTTTTTT
V: TRBV4-3
J: TRBJ1-4
D: .
size: .

CDR3: CSARVGGTNTEAFF
DNA: TGCAGTGCTAGAGTCGGAGGCACGAACACTGAAGCTTTCTTT
V: TRBV20-1
J: TRBJ1-1
D: .
size: .

CDR3: CASSRTGGTSFTYNEQFF
DNA: TGTGCCAGCAGTAGGACTGGAGGGACTTCATTTACCTACAATGAGCAGTTCTTC
V: TRBV25-1
J: TRBJ2-1
D: .
size: .

CDR3: CASSGGLAGFVGYEQYF
DNA: TGTGCCAGCAGCGGGGGACTAGCGGGGTTTGTTGGTTACGAGCAGTACTTC
V: TRBV7-9
J: TRBJ2-7
D: TRBD2
size: .

CDR3: CSAHLSGRAVNEQFF
DNA: TGCAGTGCCCACCTGAGCGGGAGGGCCGTTAATGAGCAGTTCTTC
V: TRBV20-1
J: TRBJ2-1
D: TRBD2
size: few

CDR3: CAWDAGTSGVTDTQYF
DNA: TGTGCCTGGGATGCCGGGACTAGCGGGGTCACAGATACGCAGTATTTT
V: TRBV30
J: TRBJ2-3
D: TRBD2
size: .

CDR3: CASSPAGVNTGELFF
DNA: TGTGCCAGCTCACCAGCAGGGGTGAACACCGGGGAGCTGTTTTTT
V: TRBV18
J: TRBJ2-2
D: .
size: many

CDR3: CSAFNILTVNTDTQYF
DNA: TGCAGTGCTTTCAACATACTAACGGTCAACACAGATACGCAGTATTTT
V: TRBV20-1
J: TRBJ2-3
D: .
size: once

CDR3: CASSSTGLVPGELFF
DNA: TGTGCCAGCAGCTCCACTGGACTTGTCCCCGGGGAGCTGTTTTTT
V: TRBV7-9
J: TRBJ2-2
D: .
size: few

CDR3: CASSSGTLNQPQHF
DNA: TGTGCCAGCAGTTCCGGGACACTCAATCAGCCCCAGCATTTT
V: TRBV12-3/TRBV12-4
J: TRBJ1-5
D: .
size: many

CDR3: CATSGPQVPIYEQYF
DNA: TGTGCCACCAGCGGACCACAGGTACCAATTTACGAGCAGTACTTC
V: TRBV15
J: TRBJ2-7
D: .
size: .

CDR3: CASRGSGQGAYPSDTQYF
DNA: TGTGCCAGCAGGGGATCCGGACAGGGGGCATATCCCTCAGATACGCAGTATTTT
V: TRBV6-1
J: TRBJ2-3
D: TRBD1
size: .

CDR3: CASSPSGRAEDTQYF
DNA: TGTGCCAGCAGCCCCAGCGGGAGGGCCGAGGATACGCAGTATTTT
V: TRBV9
J: TRBJ2-3
D: TRBD2
size: .

CDR3: CASSLSWRGDYEQYF
DNA: TGTGCCAGCAGTTTATCATGGCGGGGGGACTACGAGCAGTACTTC
V: TRBV27
J: TRBJ2-7
D: TRBD2
size: .

CDR3: CASSQGGRAFGEQYF
DNA: TGTGCCAGCAGCCAAGGCGGGAGGGCCTTCGGCGAGCAGTACTTC
V: TRBV3-1
J: TRBJ2-7
D: TRBD2
size: few

CDR3: CASSRFQETQYF
DNA: TGTGCCAGCAGCCGTTTCCAAGAGACCCAGTACTTC
V: TRBV7-9
J: TRBJ2-5
D: .
size: .

CDR3: CAWERAREQYF
DNA: TGTGCCTGGGAAAGGGCGAGAGAGCAGTACTTC
V: TRBV30
J: TRBJ2-7
D: .
size: .

CDR3: CSAKGRRGPRSYNEQFF
DNA: TGCAGTGCTAAAGGGAGGCGTGGGCCACGCTCCTACAATGAGCAGTTCTTC
V: TRBV20-1
J: TRBJ2-1
D: .
size: many

CDR3: CSVSVGGRGETQYF
DNA: TGCAGCGTTTCGGTTGGCGGGAGGGGAGAGACCCAGTACTTC
V: TRBV29-1
J: TRBJ2-5
D: TRBD2
size: .

CDR3: CASTRETGNTGELFF
DNA: TGTGCCAGCACCCGAGAGACAGGAAACACCGGGGAGCTGTTTTTT
V: TRBV6-2/TRBV6-3
J: TRBJ2-2
D: .
size: .

CDR3: CASSFQGPGEQFF
DNA: TGTGCCAGCAGTTTTCAGGGGCCAGGTGAGCAGTTCTTC
V: TRBV12-3/TRBV12-4
J: TRBJ2-1
D: .
size: few

CDR3: CASSLVASGANEQFF
DNA: TGTGCCAGCAGCTTAGTGGCTAGCGGGGCTAATGAGCAGTTCTTC
V: TRBV7-2
J: TRBJ2-1
D: TRBD2
size: .

CDR3: CSAREGGWYTDTQYF
DNA: TGCAGTGCTAGGGAGGGGGGGTGGTACACAGATACGCAGTATTTT
V: TRBV20-1
J: TRBJ2-3
D: .
size: .

CDR3: CASSPRSGTSGRVRDEQYF
DNA: TGTGCCAGCAGTCCTCGCTCGGGGACTAGCGGGAGGGTTCGAGACGAGCAGTACTTC
V: TRBV6-1
J: TRBJ2-7
D: TRBD2
size: .

CDR3: CASSYSVGQGDYGYTF
DNA: TGTGCCAGCAGTTACTCGGTCGGACAGGGGGACTATGGCTACACCTTC
V: TRBV6-5
J: TRBJ1-2
D: TRBD1
size: few